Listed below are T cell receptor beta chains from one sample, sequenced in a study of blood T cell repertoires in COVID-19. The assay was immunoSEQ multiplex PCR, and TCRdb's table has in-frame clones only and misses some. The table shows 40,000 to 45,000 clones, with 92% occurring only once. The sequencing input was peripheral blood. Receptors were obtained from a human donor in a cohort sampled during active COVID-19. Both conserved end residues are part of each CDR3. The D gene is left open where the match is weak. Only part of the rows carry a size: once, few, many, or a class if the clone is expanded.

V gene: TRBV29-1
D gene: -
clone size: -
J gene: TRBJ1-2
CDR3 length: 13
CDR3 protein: CSVKVTGPGGYTF
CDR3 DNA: TGCAGCGTGAAGGTGACAGGCCCAGGGGGCTACACCTTC

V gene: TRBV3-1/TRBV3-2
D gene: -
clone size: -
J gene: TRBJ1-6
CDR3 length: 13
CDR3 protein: CASSQLGGSPLHF
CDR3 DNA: TGTGCCAGCAGCCAATTGGGGGGGTCACCCCTCCACTTT

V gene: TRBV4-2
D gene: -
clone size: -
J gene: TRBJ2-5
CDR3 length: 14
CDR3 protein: CASSQAGQQETQYF
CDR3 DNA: TGTGCCAGCAGCCAAGCGGGACAACAAGAGACCCAGTACTTC

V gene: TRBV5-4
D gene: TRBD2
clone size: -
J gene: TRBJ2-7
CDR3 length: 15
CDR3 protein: CASSSASGGRLEQYF
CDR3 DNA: TGTGCCAGCAGCTCGGCTAGCGGGGGTCGCCTGGAGCAGTACTTC

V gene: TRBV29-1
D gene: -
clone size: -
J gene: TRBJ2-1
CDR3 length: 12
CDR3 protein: CSAGTHRNEQFF
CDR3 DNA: TGCAGCGCGGGGACACATCGCAATGAGCAGTTCTTC

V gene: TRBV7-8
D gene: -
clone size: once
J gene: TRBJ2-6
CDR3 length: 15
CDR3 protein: CASSPRVTGANVLTF
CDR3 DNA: TGTGCCAGCAGCCCTCGAGTGACTGGGGCCAACGTCCTGACTTTC

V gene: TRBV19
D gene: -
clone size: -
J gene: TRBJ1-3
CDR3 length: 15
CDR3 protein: CASCTGLVSGNTIYF
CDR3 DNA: TGTGCCAGTTGCACAGGCCTTGTCTCTGGAAACACCATATATTTT

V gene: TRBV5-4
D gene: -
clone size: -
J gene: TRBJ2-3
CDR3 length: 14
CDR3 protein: CASSPVVAGDTQYF
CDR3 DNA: TGTGCCAGCAGCCCGGTCGTGGCGGGAGATACGCAGTATTTT

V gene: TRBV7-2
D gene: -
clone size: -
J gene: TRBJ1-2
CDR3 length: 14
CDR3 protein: CASTLSLPGYGYTF
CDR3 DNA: TGTGCCAGCACCTTAAGTCTCCCGGGGTATGGCTACACCTTC

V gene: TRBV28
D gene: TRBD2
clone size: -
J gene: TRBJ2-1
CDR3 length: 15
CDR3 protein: CATETTSGTYNEQFF
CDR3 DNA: TGTGCCACCGAAACGACCAGCGGGACCTACAATGAGCAGTTCTTC

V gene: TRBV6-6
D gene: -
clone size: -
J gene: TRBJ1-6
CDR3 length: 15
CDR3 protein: CASSPRRGNYSPLHF
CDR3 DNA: TGTGCCAGCAGCCCAAGACGGGGGAACTATTCACCCCTCCACTTT

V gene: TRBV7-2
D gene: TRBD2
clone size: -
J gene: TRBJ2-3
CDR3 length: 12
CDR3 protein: CASSSSGNTQYF
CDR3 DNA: TGTGCCAGCAGCTCTAGCGGAAATACGCAGTATTTT

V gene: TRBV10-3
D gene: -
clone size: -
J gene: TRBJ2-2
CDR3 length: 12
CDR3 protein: CAITRGSGELFF
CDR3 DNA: TGTGCCATCACCAGGGGTAGCGGGGAGCTGTTTTTT

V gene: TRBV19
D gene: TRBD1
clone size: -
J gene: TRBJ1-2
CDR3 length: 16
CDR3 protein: CASSMGRDRAGGGYTF
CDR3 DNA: TGTGCCAGTAGTATGGGCCGGGACAGGGCCGGGGGTGGCTACACCTTC

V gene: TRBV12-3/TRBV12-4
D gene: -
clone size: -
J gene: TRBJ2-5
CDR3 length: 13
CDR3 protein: CASSLGQQETQYF
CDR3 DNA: TGTGCCAGCAGTCTCGGACAGCAAGAGACCCAGTACTTC

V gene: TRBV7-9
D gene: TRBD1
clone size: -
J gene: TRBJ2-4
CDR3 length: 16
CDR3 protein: CASRSDRALAKNIQYF
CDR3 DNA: TGTGCCAGCAGATCCGACAGGGCCCTAGCCAAAAACATTCAGTACTTC

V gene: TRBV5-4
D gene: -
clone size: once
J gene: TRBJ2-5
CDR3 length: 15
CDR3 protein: CASSGEVHRIETQYF
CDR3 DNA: TGTGCCAGCAGCGGGGAGGTACACAGGATTGAGACCCAGTACTTC

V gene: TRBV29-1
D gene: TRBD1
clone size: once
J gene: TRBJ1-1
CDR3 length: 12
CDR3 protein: CSAWTGWTEAFF
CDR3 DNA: TGCAGCGCCTGGACAGGTTGGACTGAAGCTTTCTTT

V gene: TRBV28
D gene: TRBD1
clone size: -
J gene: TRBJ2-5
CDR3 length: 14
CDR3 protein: CASRGIGTGGAQYF
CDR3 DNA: TGTGCCAGCAGGGGAATCGGGACAGGAGGGGCCCAGTACTTC

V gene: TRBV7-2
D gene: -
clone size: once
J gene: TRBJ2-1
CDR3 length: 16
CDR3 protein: CASSPPTSSSYNEQFF
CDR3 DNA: TGTGCCAGCAGCCCACCTACTAGTTCATCCTACAATGAGCAGTTCTTC

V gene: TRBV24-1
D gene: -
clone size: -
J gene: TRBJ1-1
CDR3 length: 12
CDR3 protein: CATSDSQREAFF
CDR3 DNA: TGTGCCACCAGTGATTCACAGCGGGAAGCTTTCTTT

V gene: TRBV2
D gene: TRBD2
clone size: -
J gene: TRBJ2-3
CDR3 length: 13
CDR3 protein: CASAGGASDTQYF
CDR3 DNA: TGTGCCAGCGCCGGGGGGGCCTCAGATACGCAGTATTTT

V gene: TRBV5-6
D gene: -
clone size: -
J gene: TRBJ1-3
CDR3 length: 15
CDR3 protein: CASSLDTSSGNTIYF
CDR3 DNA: TGTGCCAGCAGCTTGGACACCAGCTCTGGAAACACCATATATTTT

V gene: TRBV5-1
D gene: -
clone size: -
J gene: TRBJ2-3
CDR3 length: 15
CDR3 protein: CASSLQGPSTDTQYF
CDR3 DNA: TGCGCCAGCAGCCTCCAGGGGCCTAGCACAGATACGCAGTATTTT

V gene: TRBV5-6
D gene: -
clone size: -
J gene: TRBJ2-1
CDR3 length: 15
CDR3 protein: CASSAPVAGGNEQFF
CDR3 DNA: TGTGCCAGCAGCGCCCCCGTGGCGGGTGGGAATGAGCAGTTCTTC

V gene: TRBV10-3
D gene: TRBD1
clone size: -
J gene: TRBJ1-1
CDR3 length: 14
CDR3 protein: CAISGTGGITEAFF
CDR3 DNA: TGTGCCATCAGTGGGACAGGGGGCATCACTGAAGCTTTCTTT

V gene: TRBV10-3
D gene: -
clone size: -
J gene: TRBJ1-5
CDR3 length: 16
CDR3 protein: CAISDPSGSSNQPQHF
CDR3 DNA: TGTGCCATCAGTGACCCATCAGGATCTAGCAATCAGCCCCAGCATTTT

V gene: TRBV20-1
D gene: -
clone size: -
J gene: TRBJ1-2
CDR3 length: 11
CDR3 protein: CSRPGDYGYTF
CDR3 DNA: TGCAGCAGGCCAGGCGACTATGGCTACACCTTC

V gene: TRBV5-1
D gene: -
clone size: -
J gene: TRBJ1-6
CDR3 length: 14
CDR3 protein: CASSFGNQASPLHF
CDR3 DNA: TGCGCCAGCAGCTTTGGAAACCAGGCCTCACCCCTCCACTTT

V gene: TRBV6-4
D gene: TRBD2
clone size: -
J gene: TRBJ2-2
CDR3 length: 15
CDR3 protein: CASSRASGASGELFF
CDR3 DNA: TGTGCCAGCAGTCGGGCTAGCGGGGCCTCCGGGGAGCTGTTTTTT

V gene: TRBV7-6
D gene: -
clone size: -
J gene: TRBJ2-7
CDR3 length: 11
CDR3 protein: CASSPSRREYF
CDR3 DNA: TGTGCCAGCAGCCCGTCGCGGAGGGAGTACTTC

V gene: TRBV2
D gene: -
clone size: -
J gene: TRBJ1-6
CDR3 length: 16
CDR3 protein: CASFRGKLLTNSPLHF
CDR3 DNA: TGTGCCAGTTTTAGGGGGAAACTCCTCACTAATTCACCCCTCCACTTT

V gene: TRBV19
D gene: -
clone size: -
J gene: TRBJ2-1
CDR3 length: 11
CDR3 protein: CASSMYSEQFF
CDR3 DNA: TGTGCCAGTAGTATGTATAGTGAGCAGTTCTTC

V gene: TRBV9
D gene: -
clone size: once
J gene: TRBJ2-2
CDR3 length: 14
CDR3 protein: CASSGGPRDGELFF
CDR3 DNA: TGTGCCAGCAGCGGAGGCCCCAGGGACGGGGAGCTGTTTTTT

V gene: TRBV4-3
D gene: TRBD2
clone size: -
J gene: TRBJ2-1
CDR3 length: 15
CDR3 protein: CASSLGLAGGVEQFF
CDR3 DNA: TGCGCCAGCAGCCTAGGACTAGCGGGAGGAGTTGAGCAGTTCTTC

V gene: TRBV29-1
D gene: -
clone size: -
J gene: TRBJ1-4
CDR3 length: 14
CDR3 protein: CSVPQGISNEKLFF
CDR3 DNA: TGCAGCGTTCCCCAGGGGATCAGTAATGAAAAACTGTTTTTT

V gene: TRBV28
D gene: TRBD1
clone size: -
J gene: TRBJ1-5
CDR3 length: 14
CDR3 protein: CASNSGGAYQPQHF
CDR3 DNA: TGTGCCAGCAACTCAGGGGGCGCGTATCAGCCCCAGCATTTT

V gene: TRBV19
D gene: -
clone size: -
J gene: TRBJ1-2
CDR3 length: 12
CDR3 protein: CASIERGQGYTF
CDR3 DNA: TGTGCCAGTATCGAACGGGGTCAGGGCTACACCTTC

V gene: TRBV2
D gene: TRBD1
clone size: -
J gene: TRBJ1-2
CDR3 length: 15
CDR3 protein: CASSTGGGGLYGYTF
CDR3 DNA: TGTGCCAGCAGTACAGGGGGTGGTGGGCTATATGGCTACACCTTC

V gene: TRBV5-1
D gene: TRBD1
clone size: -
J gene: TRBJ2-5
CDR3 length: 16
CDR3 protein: CASRSGTGARQETQYF
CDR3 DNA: TGCGCCAGCAGATCCGGGACAGGGGCGCGGCAAGAGACCCAGTACTTC

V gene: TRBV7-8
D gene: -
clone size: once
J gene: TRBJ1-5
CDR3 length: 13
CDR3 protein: CASSLALSQPQHF
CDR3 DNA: TGTGCCAGCAGCTTAGCGCTAAGTCAGCCCCAGCATTTT